This T cell receptor (beta chain) was found in a study of shared clonotypes between healthy human individuals. Every immunoSEQ plate was one replicate of a subset's evenly spread DNA. Using immunoSEQ multiplex PCR, the repertoire was profiled, and TCRdb retains in-frame clones only, with some absent. The data contain fewer than 350,000 clones, around 86% of them seen just once; the ten biggest clones take up under 20%. This CDR3 spans 15 amino acids. V was pared by 0 bases and J by 6 bases, with 14 bases between. From germline, CDR1 is SGHNT and CDR2 YYREEE (reference sequence). Whole-study findings and limits: Naive CD4 clonotype sharing across a few donors was approximately 5%. Researchers sampled only blood; tissue repertoires likely differ. Compared with memory subsets, naive subsets generally had larger estimated richness.

In regard to this clone: Its antigen remains unknown.

The receptor was isolated from a young man in good health. Sequencing was done on a sample of memory CD8+ T cells sorted from blood. Subset: CD45RO+ cells pooled with CCR7-negative TemRA cells. The chain has TRBV5-4 and TRBJ2-3, with a weak D call TRBD1 (6 bases). The DNA for the CDR3 is TGTGCCAGCAGCTTGGAGGCAGGGGAGAGGGATACGCAGTATTTT. Translating gives CASSLEAGERDTQYF.